The next 11 T cell receptor beta chains were all read from a single sample in a study of T-cell reconstitution after alpha-beta-depleted transplantation in children. During its preparation, the TCRbeta library received unique molecular identifiers. From the PCR reads, TCRdb called clonotypes with MiXCR, one entry per CDR3 protein. The sample consists of a few hundred thousand distinct CDR3 sequences, about 9.5% of them appearing once. The input for sequencing was PBMCs, taken before TCRalphabeta/CD19-depleted stem cell transplant. The receptors come from a boy less than two years old with acute myeloid leukemia, due to receive a stem cell transplant.

The CDR3, as DNA: TGTGCCAGCAGCTTGGGGGCGAGTGAAAAACTGTTTTTT. It codes for CASSLGASEKLFF. The chain joins TRBV5-4 to TRBJ1-4; the D is unclear. This CDR3 has 13 amino acids. Trimming cost V 0 bases and J 7 bases, with 7 bases left between them. Germline V CDR1 and CDR2: SGHNT, YYREEE (reference sequence).

This clonotype was detected many times. CDR3 region: CASSLASGRMGTGELFF. Written as DNA, the CDR3 is TGTGCCAGCAGCTTAGCTAGCGGGAGGATGGGAACCGGGGAGCTGTTTTTT. V and J are TRBV7-6 and TRBJ2-2, with 10 bases fitting TRBD2. The CDR3 loop spans 17 amino acids. Looked up from germline, CDR1 is SGHVS and CDR2 is FNYEAQ. Trimming took 0 bases from V and 5 from J; bases not matched to a gene: 6.

The table lists this clonotype with many counts. The chain links TRBV29-1 to TRBJ2-3; 8 bases map to TRBD2. The CDR3 totals 14 residues. Per germline, CDR1 SQVTM and CDR2 ANQGSEA. The V gene end was trimmed by 0 bases and the J gene end by 2 bases; junction bases not matched to a gene: 1. The CDR3 nucleotides are TGCAGCGTTGAAGACGGGGGGGACACAGATACGCAGTATTTT. This codes for CSVEDGGDTDTQYF.

This clonotype was seen ten or more times. V usage is TRBV4-3 and J usage is TRBJ2-3, with unresolved D. This CDR3 is built from 15 residues. Trimming took off 1 base at V and 2 bases at J, with 10 bases between the two ends. Germline CDR1 reads LGHNA; CDR2 reads YSLEER. CDR3 sequence: CASSQAWRHTDTQYF. CDR3 sequence (DNA): TGCGCCAGCAGCCAAGCGTGGAGACACACAGATACGCAGTATTTT.

This clonotype was recorded only once. This may arise from a read error, as a much more abundant clone is one base away. The CDR3 region is CASSLRGLKSYERYF. CDR3 sequence (DNA): TGTGCCAGCAGCTTAAGAGGACTAAAGTCCTACGAGCGGTACTTC. This rearrangement joins TRBV7-2 to TRBJ2-7; a weak D match, TRBD2 (6 bases). Germline V CDR1 and CDR2: SGHTA, FQGNSA. This CDR3 spans 15 amino acids.

J is TRBJ2-3 and V is TRBV24-1; possibly TRBD1 for D (6 bases). The germline CDR1 and CDR2 sequences are KGHDR and SFDVKD. With 4 bases removed from V and 4 bases from J, the gap between germline ends came to 11 bases. The CDR3 contains 14 residues. The CDR3 bases are TGTGCCACCAGTGAACCAACAGGGCCAGATACGCAGTATTTT. Translation: CATSEPTGPDTQYF.

This clonotype was seen a few times. Written as DNA, the CDR3 is TGCGCCAGCAGCTCGGGACGGACGAACACCGGGGAGCTGTTTTTT. This translates into CASSSGRTNTGELFF. The chain has TRBV5-1 and TRBJ2-2, with D perhaps matching TRBD1 or TRBD2 (5 bases each). Germline values: CDR1 SGHRS, CDR2 YFSETQ. This CDR3 is built from 15 residues. The V end was cut by 3 bases, the J end by 0 bases, with 9 bases between. Looking up the rest from reference TRBV5-1 and TRBJ2-2 gives the full variable domain: KAGVTQTPRYLIKTRGQQVTLSCSPISGHRSVSWYQQTPGQGLQFLFEYFSETQRNKGNFPGRFSGRQFSNSRSEMNVSTLELGDSALYLCASSSGRTNTGELFFGEGSRLTVL.

In this sample, this clonotype turned up many times. The rearrangement joins TRBV15 to TRBJ2-5; a possible D gene is TRBD2 (5 bases). The germline gives CDR1 LNHNV, CDR2 YYDKDF (reference sequence). The CDR3 has 14 residues. V was cut by 3 bases and J by 1 base, with 9 bases left in between. In DNA form, the CDR3 reads TGTGCCACCAGCAGGGATCTAGCCCAAGAGACCCAGTACTTC. This gives the protein CATSRDLAQETQYF.

This chain uses TRBV5-1 with TRBJ2-7; 10 nucleotides line up with TRBD1. V lost 2 bases, J lost 3 bases, and 5 bases stayed unmatched. Germline values: CDR1 SGHRS, CDR2 YFSETQ. This CDR3 is built from 15 residues. The CDR3 sequence is CASSFSGQGNYEQYF. The CDR3 bases are TGCGCCAGCAGCTTCTCGGGACAGGGGAACTACGAGCAGTACTTC.

This clonotype was counted a few times. The chain couples TRBV4-3 to TRBJ2-1, with TRBD2 matching 13 bases. The CDR3 is 16 residues long. The trim removed 3 bases at V and 9 bases at J, leaving 8 bases unmatched. Germline V gives CDR1 LGHNA, CDR2 YSLEER. In DNA, the CDR3 is TGCGCCAGCAGCCAGTATGGGACTAGCGGGACAGGTGAGCAGTTCTTC. Amino acid sequence: CASSQYGTSGTGEQFF.

This clonotype was counted between two and nine times. The V call is TRBV6-5, the J call TRBJ2-7; D tentatively reads TRBD1 or TRBD2 (5 bases each). The V end lost 0 bases, the J end lost 2 bases, and 14 bases lay between the germline ends. Looked up from germline, CDR1 is MNHEY and CDR2 is SVGAGI. This CDR3 has 16 amino acids. The CDR3: CASSYSMFWGTYEQYF. CDR3 nucleotide sequence: TGTGCCAGCAGTTACTCGATGTTTTGGGGGACCTACGAGCAGTACTTC.